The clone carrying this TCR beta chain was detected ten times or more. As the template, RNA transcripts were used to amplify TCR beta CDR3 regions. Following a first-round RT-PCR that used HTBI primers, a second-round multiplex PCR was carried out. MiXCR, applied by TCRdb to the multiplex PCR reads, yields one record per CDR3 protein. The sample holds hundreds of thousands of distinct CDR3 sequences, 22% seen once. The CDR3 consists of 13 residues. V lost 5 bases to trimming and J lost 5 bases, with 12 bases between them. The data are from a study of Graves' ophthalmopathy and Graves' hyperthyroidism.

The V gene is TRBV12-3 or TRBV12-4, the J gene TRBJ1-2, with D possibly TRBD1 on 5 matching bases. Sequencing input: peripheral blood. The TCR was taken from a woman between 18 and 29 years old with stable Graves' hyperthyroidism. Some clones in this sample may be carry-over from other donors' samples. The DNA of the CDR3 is TGTGCCAGCAGTCCCGGGACTGCTTATGGCTACACCTTC. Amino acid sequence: CASSPGTAYGYTF.